This T cell receptor (beta chain) appears in the sequencing data of a study of chemoradiotherapy in HPV16-positive cancers. V was trimmed by 1 base and J by 3 bases, leaving 9 bases between them. Germline values: CDR1 LGHNA, CDR2 YNFKEQ. There are 14 residues in the CDR3. Sequenced by immunoSEQ multiplex PCR; TCRdb stores in-frame clones only, minus some. The sample lists about 15,000 clones, roughly 89% occurring once. The specimen was tumor tissue, collected from a patient who underwent chemoradiotherapy. The sequence derives from a human donor with HPV-associated anogenital cancer. The chain employs TRBV4-2 and TRBJ2-5, with unresolved D. The DNA for the CDR3 is TGTGCCAGCAGCCAAGGGGTTAGGGAAGAGACCCAGTACTTC. Residues: CASSQGVREETQYF.